This is a list of T cell receptor beta chains from one sample in a study of blood T cells in healthy people across ages. TCRdb used MiXCR to reprocess the 5' RACE reads, holding one entry per CDR3 protein. The sample has more than 1.4 million distinct CDR3 sequences, 40% to 50% seen once. Sequencing used blood. These receptors came from a woman under 30 in good health. CDR3s include the opening cysteine and the closing phenylalanine or tryptophan. The D gene is left open where the match is weak. Size is stated for part of the rows, as once, few or many counts, or as a class when the clone is expanded.

V gene	D gene	clone size	J gene	CDR3 protein	CDR3 DNA
TRBV6-5	-	-	TRBJ2-7	CASSPRELGYEQYF	TGTGCCAGCAGCCCCCGCGAGCTTGGCTACGAGCAGTACTTC
TRBV7-2	TRBD1	-	TRBJ2-1	CASSQRPPGQGRGEQFF	TGTGCCAGCAGCCAACGTCCCCCGGGACAGGGGAGGGGTGAGCAGTTCTTC
TRBV2	-	-	TRBJ1-2	CASSEDGEYYGYTF	TGTGCCAGCAGTGAAGATGGAGAGTACTATGGCTACACCTTC
TRBV2	TRBD1	few	TRBJ2-1	CASRDRGYEQFF	TGTGCCAGCAGGGACAGGGGCTATGAGCAGTTCTTC
TRBV7-8	TRBD1	-	TRBJ1-5	CASSFFPGQDYSNHPQHF	TGTGCCAGCAGCTTTTTTCCCGGACAGGACTATAGCAATCACCCCCAGCATTTT
TRBV7-2	-	-	TRBJ2-5	CASSFKGRETQYF	TGCGCCAGCAGCTTTAAGGGAAGGGAGACCCAGTACTTC
TRBV3-1	TRBD1	-	TRBJ2-5	CASSQELTGGAETQYF	TGTGCCAGCAGCCAAGAACTCACAGGGGGCGCAGAGACCCAGTACTTC
TRBV12-3/TRBV12-4	-	-	TRBJ2-7	CASSPRQEQYF	TGTGCCAGCAGTCCCCGACAGGAGCAGTACTTC
TRBV4-1	TRBD2	once	TRBJ2-7	CACRGGGNSYEQYF	TGCGCCTGCAGAGGCGGGGGAAACTCCTACGAGCAGTACTTC
TRBV5-6	-	-	TRBJ2-7	CASSLPGASYEQYF	TGTGCCAGCAGCTTGCCAGGGGCATCCTACGAGCAGTACTTC
TRBV10-2	TRBD1	-	TRBJ2-3	CASRDRDRETDTQYF	TGCGCCAGCAGGGACCGGGACAGGGAAACAGATACGCAGTATTTT